The entry that follows covers one T cell receptor beta chain sequence. What it binds is not known. Method: immunoSEQ multiplex PCR; TCRdb's copy keeps in-frame clones and lacks some. The table includes around 200,000 clones, 88% detected once. This record comes from a study of T cell responses to AZD1222 COVID-19 vaccine. Study results and limitations: Only a handful of AZD1222 recipients, several in all, had baseline seropositivity. Close to half of all spike-specific TCRs reportedly target regions of the variants that are unmutated. Donors were largely white British and mainly female; clonal diversity was possibly underestimated.

V was cut by 0 bases and J by 1 base, with 19 bases left in between. This CDR3 contains 19 residues. The V gene's germline CDR1 is LGHNA and CDR2 YSLEER. Sequenced material: peripheral blood, taken 28 days after the second AZD1222 dose. The source of this sequence is an adult who received the AZD1222 COVID-19 vaccine. The chain couples TRBV4-3 to TRBJ1-5; tentatively, D is TRBD1 (6 bases). CDR3: CASSQDYREGVGSNQPQHF. The CDR3 nucleotides are TGCGCCAGCAGCCAAGATTATAGGGAGGGGGTAGGGAGCAATCAGCCCCAGCATTTT.